The subject of this entry is one TCR beta chain. The data were obtained in a study of cytomegalovirus exposure and HLA in healthy donors. Likely unrecorded immune exposures existed in these nominally healthy donors. Trimming stripped 2 bases from V and 4 bases from J, with 11 bases between. The length of the CDR3 is 14 residues. Germline V lookup: CDR1 SGHTA, CDR2 FQGTGA. This PCR relied on a set of 60 Vbeta primers and 13 Jbeta primers. Profiled with immunoSEQ multiplex PCR; TCRdb holds only in-frame clones, not every one. The repertoire holds approximately 200,000 clones, with around three quarters as singletons.

The sample was PBMCs. The clonotype comes from a man in his thirties or forties in good health and CMV-seronegative. The chain uses TRBV7-3 and TRBJ2-5; D not certain. This chain's CDR3 is CASSLEASAETQYF. The CDR3 DNA reads as TGTGCCAGCAGCTTAGAAGCGAGTGCAGAGACCCAGTACTTC. Combining the CDR3 with reference TRBV7-3 and TRBJ2-5 gives the whole variable domain GAGVSQTPSNKVTEKGKYVELRCDPISGHTALYWYRQSLGQGPEFLIYFQGTGAADDSGLPNDRFFAVRPEGSVSTLKIQRTERGDSAVYLCASSLEASAETQYFGPGTRLLVL.